Here is one T cell receptor (beta chain) with its context. The data derive from a study of blood T cell repertoires in COVID-19. The CDR3 extends over 13 amino acids. Trimming took off 5 bases at V and 5 bases at J, with 12 bases between the two ends. This table comes from immunoSEQ multiplex PCR, and its TCRdb copy is limited to in-frame clones, with some not included. The top ten hold around 5% of the sample, which has under 200,000 clones, roughly 84% seen once. The sample was peripheral blood. This chain links TRBV12-3 or TRBV12-4 with TRBJ1-2; a weak D match, TRBD1 (6 bases). This receptor was obtained from a woman aged 45-59 years with COVID-19, enrolled during active disease. CDR3 residues: CASSPQGFYGYTF. The CDR3 DNA is TGTGCCAGCAGTCCACAGGGTTTTTATGGCTACACCTTC.